The 32 T cell receptor beta chains below all came from one sample that was sequenced in a study of a mutant IDH1 vaccine in newly diagnosed glioma. Time point described: baseline, week 1 (first vaccination visit). Treatment of the sample: pre-vaccination baseline after standard-of-care therapy. The assay was immunoSEQ multiplex PCR, and TCRdb's table has in-frame clones only and misses some. The sample lists around 37,000 clones; 75% to 85% were seen once. The sample here was PBMCs, taken from a glioma patient treated with radiotherapy, temozolomide or both. These receptors all stem from a man in his forties with glioma. Some clones in this sample may be carry-over from other donors' samples.

The chain joins TRBV7-9 to TRBJ1-6; TRBD1 might be the D (6 bases). V was clipped by 2 bases and J by 2 bases, with 13 bases between them. The CDR3 sequence is 17 residues long. Germline assignment: CDR1 SEHNR and CDR2 FQNEAQ (reference sequence). The DNA of the CDR3 is TGTGCCAGCAGCTTAACCCTCAGGGGACCCTATAATTCACCCCTCCACTTT. Translating gives CASSLTLRGPYNSPLHF.

This clone has just one count. The chain uses TRBV11-3 and TRBJ1-5, with D possibly matching TRBD1 (5 bases). The ends were cut back, 5 bases at V and 7 bases at J, with 15 bases in the middle. In germline, CDR1 is SGHNT, CDR2 YENEEA. This CDR3 region has 14 residues. The CDR3, as DNA: TGTGCCAGCAGCGCACGGTCAAGGGACCAGCCCCAGCATTTT. This encodes CASSARSRDQPQHF.

The V gene is TRBV13, the J gene TRBJ2-1; D may be TRBD1 (6 bases). The CDR3 spans 12 residues. CDR1 is PRHDT, CDR2 FYEKMQ, per germline (reference sequence). V lost 5 bases, J lost 10 bases, and 12 bases lay in between. The DNA for the CDR3 is TGTGCCAGCAGCCTGCAGGGGTCCGAGCAGTTCTTC. It encodes CASSLQGSEQFF.

The chain is built from TRBV6-1 and TRBJ2-7, with 7 bases aligning to TRBD2. CDR3 length: 13 amino acids. Germline V CDR1 and CDR2: MNHNS, SASEGT. V was pared by 4 bases and J by 5 bases, with 5 bases of the junction left unmatched. The CDR3 reads CASSGGGTHEQYF. DNA of the CDR3: TGTGCCAGCAGTGGGGGAGGGACCCACGAGCAGTACTTC.

V gene TRBV6-1 combines with J gene TRBJ2-3; 15 nucleotides align to TRBD2. Unmatched junction bases numbered 10, after V lost 8 bases and J lost 1 base. The CDR3 is 18 amino acids. CDR1 is MNHNS, CDR2 SASEGT, per germline. CDR3 sequence: CASGGLAGGQFGTDTQYF. The CDR3 DNA reads as TGTGCCAGCGGTGGACTAGCGGGGGGGCAATTCGGCACAGATACGCAGTATTTT.

V gene TRBV7-2 combines with J gene TRBJ2-3, with 9 bases fitting TRBD2. The CDR3 is made up of 16 amino acids. With 2 bases clipped from V and 4 bases from J, the junction kept 7 bases outside the gene matches. CDR1 SGHTA and CDR2 FQGNSA come from the germline V gene. CDR3 sequence: CASSLNSGGGADTQYF. As DNA, the CDR3 is TGTGCCAGCAGCTTAAATAGCGGGGGCGGTGCAGATACGCAGTATTTT.

This chain joins TRBV5-1 and TRBJ2-1; D perhaps matches TRBD1 (5 bases). CDR1 and CDR2 (germline): SGHRS, YFSETQ. The CDR3 is 14 residues long. Trimming took off 3 bases at V and 9 bases at J, with 16 bases between the two ends. CDR3 sequence: CASSYPEGVGEQFF. The CDR3 region has the DNA TGCGCCAGCAGCTACCCTGAAGGGGTTGGTGAGCAGTTCTTC.

This chain connects TRBV6-5 to TRBJ2-1, with D possibly matching TRBD1 (6 bases). Germline CDR1 MNHEY, CDR2 SVGAGI. V was cut by 4 bases and J by 3 bases, with 13 bases left in between. The CDR3 spans 15 residues. CDR3 sequence (DNA): TGTGCCAGCAGTTCGGCGGACAGTTTCTACAATGAGCAGTTCTTC. It encodes CASSSADSFYNEQFF.

The chain is built from TRBV4-2 and TRBJ2-7, with D possibly matching TRBD2 (5 bases). The CDR3 has 16 amino acids. V was pared by 1 base and J by 3 bases, with 16 bases between. The germline CDR1 and CDR2 sequences are LGHNA and YNFKEQ. The CDR3 DNA follows: TGTGCCAGCAGCCAAGGTAGTAGCGTCGGAGTCTACGAGCAGTACTTC. Protein product: CASSQGSSVGVYEQYF.

This clone has a single count. CDR3 bases: TGTGCCAGCAGCCTACGGGGGTTCTCAGCGGATACGCAGTATTTT. This encodes CASSLRGFSADTQYF. V and J are TRBV6-4 and TRBJ2-3; tentatively, D is TRBD2 (6 bases). This CDR3 comprises 15 residues. Trimming stripped 6 bases from V and 6 bases from J, with 19 bases between. CDR1 and CDR2 (germline): MRHNA, SNTAGT.

The V gene is TRBV6-5, the J gene TRBJ1-1, with D possibly TRBD1 on 5 matching bases. In germline, CDR1 is MNHEY, CDR2 SVGAGI. V was clipped by 2 bases and J by 4 bases, with 8 bases between them. The CDR3 spans 13 residues. CDR3 region: CASSYRGGTEAFF. The CDR3 DNA is TGTGCCAGCAGTTACAGGGGAGGCACTGAAGCTTTCTTT.

This chain connects TRBV10-3 to TRBJ2-1; no clear D. The length of the CDR3 is 13 residues. Germline V gene sequence: CDR1 ENHRY, CDR2 SYGVKD. Trimming took 0 bases from V and 8 from J, leaving 8 bases between them. Here the CDR3 DNA reads TGTGCCATCAGTGAGTCGTTAAGGGATGAGCAGTTCTTC. Protein product: CAISESLRDEQFF.

This rearrangement joins TRBV2 to TRBJ2-3; TRBD1 agrees at 9 bases. The CDR3 is 14 amino acids. V trimming: 6 bases; J trimming: 4 bases; junction bases outside the gene matches: 5. CDR1 and CDR2 (germline): SNHLY, FYNNEI. The chain's CDR3 is CASRVTGGSDTQYF. CDR3 coding DNA: TGTGCCAGCAGAGTAACAGGGGGCTCAGATACGCAGTATTTT.

The chain is built from TRBV10-1 and TRBJ2-7; possibly TRBD1 for D (6 bases). Between the trimmed V and J ends, which lost 6 bases and 0 bases, there was a span of 15 bases. In germline, CDR1 is WNHNN, CDR2 SYGVQD (reference sequence). This CDR3 region has 15 residues. The CDR3 loop is CASSQTRTDSYEQYF. The CDR3 DNA reads as TGCGCCAGCAGCCAAACCAGGACAGACTCCTACGAGCAGTACTTC.

The chain uses TRBV19 and TRBJ2-1, with no clear D. The CDR3 totals 12 residues. Trimming left V 3 bases short and J 8 bases short, with 8 bases between. Per germline, CDR1 LNHDA and CDR2 SQIVND (reference sequence). Here the CDR3 DNA reads TGTGCCAGTAGTATCTCCAGGCATGAGCAGTTCTTC. It yields the protein CASSISRHEQFF.

The chain joins TRBV19 to TRBJ2-5; weak D call: TRBD2 (6 bases). This CDR3 has 16 residues. Germline lookup yields CDR1 LNHDA and CDR2 SQIVND (reference sequence). V was pared by 6 bases and J by 5 bases, with 22 bases between. The CDR3 nucleotides read TGTGCCAGTAGCCCGAGGATTGGAAGGGGAGGTGAGACCCAGTACTTC. Translation: CASSPRIGRGGETQYF.

This chain links TRBV19 with TRBJ1-1; D remains ambiguous. Germline V gives CDR1 LNHDA, CDR2 SQIVND (reference sequence). The CDR3 extends over 14 amino acids. V was clipped by 3 bases and J by 4 bases, with 12 bases between them. The CDR3 loop reads CASSIFGVGTEAFF. The CDR3 DNA follows: TGTGCCAGTAGTATTTTTGGGGTGGGCACTGAAGCTTTCTTT. The full variable domain, rest sourced from reference TRBV19 and TRBJ1-1, is DGGITQSPKYLFRKEGQNVTLSCEQNLNHDAMYWYRQDPGQGLRLIYYSQIVNDFQKGDIAEGYSVSREKKESFPLTVTSAQKNPTAFYLCASSIFGVGTEAFFGQGTRLTVV.

V and J are TRBV30 and TRBJ1-1; TRBD1 might be the D (6 bases). The V gene lost 1 base and the J gene lost 1 base, with 13 bases spanning the gap. Germline assignment: CDR1 GTSNPN and CDR2 SVGIG (reference sequence). This CDR3 region has 15 residues. The CDR3 bases are TGTGCCTGGAGTGGCGTGGGGGCGACGAACACTGAAGCTTTCTTT. It is translated as CAWSGVGATNTEAFF.

This chain uses TRBV11-2 with TRBJ1-6; D is possibly TRBD1 (5 bases). V lost 7 bases and J 9 bases, leaving 16 bases between the germline ends. In germline, CDR1 is SGHAT, CDR2 FQNNGV. The CDR3 covers 14 residues. In nucleotides, the CDR3 is TGTGCCAGCACCTCGGGACTCACCGGTTCACCCCTCCACTTT. The encoded protein is CASTSGLTGSPLHF. Full variable domain (remainder filled in from reference TRBV11-2 and TRBJ1-6): EAGVAQSPRYKIIEKRQSVAFWCNPISGHATLYWYQQILGQGPKLLIQFQNNGVVDDSQLPKDRFSAERLKGVDSTLKIQPAKLEDSAVYLCASTSGLTGSPLHFGNGTRLTVT.

Only one count was recorded for this clone. The chain joins TRBV1 to TRBJ1-1; TRBD1, the D gene given by the table, was not confirmed from the DNA. TRBV1 is given as a pseudogene. The CDR3 has 14 residues. CDR3 loop: CTSSQDRQRPEAFF. The DNA for the CDR3 is TGCACCAGCAGCCAAGATAGACAGAGGCCTGAAGCTTTCTTT.

This clone was detected once. This chain connects TRBV6-1 to TRBJ2-2, with a weak D call TRBD1 (5 bases). Germline assignment: CDR1 MNHNS and CDR2 SASEGT. The V gene lost 6 bases and the J gene lost 4 bases, with 12 bases spanning the gap. This CDR3 spans 14 amino acids. This chain's CDR3 is CASRPGWGTGELFF. The CDR3, as DNA: TGTGCCAGCAGACCAGGGTGGGGCACCGGGGAGCTGTTTTTT.

The gene calls are TRBV7-9 and TRBJ2-7; 8 positions agree with TRBD1. The germline CDR1 and CDR2 sequences are SEHNR and FQNEAQ (reference sequence). The CDR3 has 14 residues. J was trimmed by 2 bases and V by 5 bases; bases with no gene match: 5. CDR3 bases: TGTGCCAGCAGCACACCGGGACAGGCCTACGAGCAGTACTTC. Translating it yields CASSTPGQAYEQYF.

In its sample, this clone was seen once. This chain uses TRBV18 with TRBJ2-5, with TRBD2 identical over 8 bases. This CDR3 spans 14 amino acids. V was pared by 2 bases and J by 5 bases, with 4 bases of the junction left unmatched. Germline lookup yields CDR1 KGHSH and CDR2 LQKENI. CDR3 bases: TGTGCCAGCTCACCAAGCGGGGGCGGGGAGACCCAGTACTTC. It specifies CASSPSGGGETQYF.

This chain uses TRBV5-1 with TRBJ1-1; a weak D match, TRBD1 (5 bases). The CDR3 is 15 residues long. Trimming pared 1 base from V and 4 bases from J, leaving 14 bases between. Germline V gene sequence: CDR1 SGHRS, CDR2 YFSETQ. This CDR3 reads CASSLFTGPGTEAFF. The DNA for the CDR3 is TGCGCCAGCAGCTTGTTCACAGGTCCCGGCACTGAAGCTTTCTTT.

This clone was counted only a few times. This chain uses TRBV9 with TRBJ1-1; D not certain. With 4 bases removed from V and 5 bases from J, the gap between germline ends came to 12 bases. Germline CDR1 SGDLS, CDR2 YYNGEE. This CDR3 is built from 13 residues. CDR3 DNA: TGTGCCAGCAGCCACCCCCCGGGAACTGAAGCTTTCTTT. Translated: CASSHPPGTEAFF. The full variable domain, completed using reference TRBV9 and TRBJ1-1, is DSGVTQTPKHLITATGQRVTLRCSPRSGDLSVYWYQQSLDQGLQFLIQYYNGEERAKGNILERFSAQQFPDLHSELNLSSLELGDSALYFCASSHPPGTEAFFGQGTRLTVV.

The chain is built from TRBV10-1 and TRBJ1-1; D uncertain. This CDR3 is 13 amino acids long. Deletions cut 6 bases from V and 3 bases from J, with 11 bases between. Per germline, CDR1 WNHNN and CDR2 SYGVQD (reference sequence). CDR3 DNA sequence: TGCGCCAGCAGGGTCTCTTGGGACACTGAAGCTTTCTTT. Translated, it gives CASRVSWDTEAFF.

Worth noting for this clone: Within the sample, other DNA sequences also encode this same CDR3. The genes are TRBV30 and TRBJ1-2; D is undetermined. CDR1 GTSNPN and CDR2 SVGIG come from the germline V gene (reference sequence). The CDR3 extends over 14 amino acids. V lost 0 bases and J 2 bases, leaving 10 bases between the germline ends. DNA of the CDR3: TGTGCCTGGAGTGTTCTCGGAGCAAACTATGGCTACACCTTC. Translating gives CAWSVLGANYGYTF.

This rearrangement joins TRBV28 to TRBJ2-1; TRBD2 matches at 8 bases. CDR3 size: 15 residues. Germline V gene sequence: CDR1 MDHEN, CDR2 SYDVKM. With V trimmed by 5 bases and J by 7 bases, 10 bases remained unmatched. The CDR3 spells CASSLRGGSGNEQFF. CDR3 DNA sequence: TGTGCCAGCAGTCTTCGGGGGGGCAGTGGTAATGAGCAGTTCTTC.

The CDR3 DNA is TGTGCCAGCAGCTTACCTAATTCAGGGTACTATGGCTACACCTTC. This translates into CASSLPNSGYYGYTF. The chain employs TRBV7-2 and TRBJ1-2; D possibly corresponds to TRBD1 (5 bases). The germline gives CDR1 SGHTA, CDR2 FQGNSA. V was trimmed by 2 bases and J by 3 bases, leaving 13 bases between them. The CDR3 runs 15 residues.

CDR3 coding DNA: TGTGCCAGCAGCTTAGGGAGAGGAAACACCATATATTTT. Amino acid sequence: CASSLGRGNTIYF. The chain has TRBV7-2 and TRBJ1-3; no reliable D call. CDR1 is SGHTA, CDR2 FQGNSA, per germline. V was trimmed by 1 base and J by 4 bases, leaving 5 bases between them. The CDR3 has 13 amino acids. The full variable domain, in which reference TRBV7-2 and TRBJ1-3 provide the parts outside the CDR3, is GAGVSQSPSNKVTEKGKDVELRCDPISGHTALYWYRQSLGQGLEFLIYFQGNSAPDKSGLPSDRFSAERTGGSVSTLTIQRTQQEDSAVYLCASSLGRGNTIYFGEGSWLTVV.

This sequence joins TRBV11-1 and TRBJ2-1, with a possible D match to TRBD1 (7 bases). V gave up 6 bases and J gave up 3 bases, with 18 bases separating them. Germline V gene data show CDR1 as SGHAT and CDR2 as FQDESV (reference sequence). The CDR3 runs 16 residues. This CDR3 is CASSRRRDRSYNEQFF. The CDR3 DNA follows: TGTGCCAGCAGTCGTCGGCGGGACAGAAGCTACAATGAGCAGTTCTTC.

This clone was recorded only once. The chain joins TRBV29-1 to TRBJ2-3; D gene uncertain. V was cut by 7 bases and J by 0 bases, with 5 bases left in between. This CDR3 spans 11 amino acids. Germline V lookup: CDR1 SQVTM, CDR2 ANQGSEA. The CDR3 DNA reads TGCAGCGAGATGAGCACAGATACGCAGTATTTT. It yields the protein CSEMSTDTQYF.